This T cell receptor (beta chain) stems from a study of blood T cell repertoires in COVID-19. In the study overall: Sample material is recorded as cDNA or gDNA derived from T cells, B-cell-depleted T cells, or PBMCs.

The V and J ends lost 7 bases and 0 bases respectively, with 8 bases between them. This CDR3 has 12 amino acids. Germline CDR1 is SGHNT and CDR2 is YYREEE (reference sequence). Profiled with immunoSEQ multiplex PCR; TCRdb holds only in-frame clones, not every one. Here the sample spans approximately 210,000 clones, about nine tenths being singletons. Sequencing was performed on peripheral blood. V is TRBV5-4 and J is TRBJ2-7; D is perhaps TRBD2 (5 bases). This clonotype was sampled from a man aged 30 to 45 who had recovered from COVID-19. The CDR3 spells CASSGSSYEQYF. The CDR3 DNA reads TGTGCCAGCTCGGGGAGCTCCTACGAGCAGTACTTC. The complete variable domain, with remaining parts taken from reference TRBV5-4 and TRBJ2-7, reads ETGVTQSPTHLIKTRGQQVTLRCSSQSGHNTVSWYQQALGQGPQFIFQYYREEENGRGNFPPRFSGLQFPNYSSELNVNALELDDSALYLCASSGSSYEQYFGPGTRLTVT.